These 30 T cell receptor beta chains originate from one sample sequenced in a study of cytomegalovirus exposure and HLA in healthy donors. The PCR employed 60 Vbeta primers together with 13 Jbeta primers. Method: immunoSEQ multiplex PCR; TCRdb's copy keeps in-frame clones and lacks some. The table shows some 70,000 clones, with less than 80% occurring only once. The sample taken for sequencing was PBMCs. These receptors were collected from a woman in her forties or fifties in good health and CMV-seronegative.

V gene TRBV7-2 combines with J gene TRBJ2-7; 11 bases are a match to TRBD2. The CDR3 extends over 14 amino acids. Germline CDR1 and CDR2: SGHTA and FQGNSA. The J segment lost 2 bases and the V segment lost 3 bases, leaving 0 bases of the junction unmatched. The CDR3: CASSLTSGTYEQYF. DNA for the CDR3: TGTGCCAGCAGCTTGACTAGCGGGACCTACGAGCAGTACTTC.

The chain uses TRBV2 and TRBJ2-3; 8 bases agree with TRBD1. The CDR3 has 15 residues. Germline V gives CDR1 SNHLY, CDR2 FYNNEI. The V segment lost 4 bases and the J segment 3 bases; nucleotides outside the gene matches: 6. The CDR3 DNA follows: TGTGCCAGCAGTGTAGGGCAGGGGGCAACAGATACGCAGTATTTT. Translated: CASSVGQGATDTQYF. The full variable domain, its missing parts supplied by reference TRBV2 and TRBJ2-3, is EPEVTQTPSHQVTQMGQEVILRCVPISNHLYFYWYRQILGQKVEFLVSFYNNEISEKSEIFDDQFSVERPDGSNFTLKIRSTKLEDSAMYFCASSVGQGATDTQYFGPGTRLTVL.

The V gene is TRBV19, the J gene TRBJ2-2; 8 bases map to TRBD2. Germline assignment: CDR1 LNHDA and CDR2 SQIVND (reference sequence). The CDR3 length is 13 residues. Trimming cost V 6 bases and J 7 bases; bases outside gene matches: 4. The CDR3, as DNA: TGTGCCAGTAGCGGGAGGGCCGACGGGGAGCTGTTTTTT. This sequence encodes CASSGRADGELFF.

This chain uses TRBV10-3 with TRBJ2-1, with 12 bases that match TRBD2. This CDR3 region has 14 residues. Germline loops: CDR1 ENHRY, CDR2 SYGVKD. The CDR3 region is CASTSGSSYNEQFF. In DNA, the CDR3 is TGTGCGTCGACTAGCGGGAGCTCCTACAATGAGCAGTTCTTC.

The CDR3 bases are TGTGCCAGCAGCTCCAGCGTCCTACCAGATACGCAGTATTTT. Its protein product is CASSSSVLPDTQYF. The chain employs TRBV11-2 and TRBJ2-3; D is ambiguous. Germline V gene lookup returns CDR1 SGHAT and CDR2 FQNNGV. Deletions cut 4 bases from V and 4 bases from J, with 12 bases between. The CDR3 consists of 14 residues.

The chain joins TRBV5-4 to TRBJ2-5, with 9 bases fitting TRBD1. The CDR3 extends over 15 amino acids. CDR1 SGHNT and CDR2 YYREEE come from the germline V gene (reference sequence). V gave up 3 bases and J gave up 2 bases; unmatched junction bases: 5. The CDR3 DNA is TGTGCCAGCAGCTCGCCCGGGACAGGGCAAGAGACCCAGTACTTC. Translating it yields CASSSPGTGQETQYF.

The gene calls are TRBV5-1 and TRBJ2-1, with TRBD2 matching over 13 bases. Germline trimming cut 4 bases from V and 8 bases from J; bases unmatched to any gene: 6. The CDR3 loop spans 15 amino acids. Germline CDR1 SGHRS, CDR2 YFSETQ. CDR3 coding DNA: TGCGCCAGCAGCGATGGACTAGCGGGAGTGCATGAGCAGTTCTTC. This translates into CASSDGLAGVHEQFF.

This sequence joins TRBV4-2 and TRBJ1-1; TRBD1 agrees at 11 bases. CDR1 LGHNA and CDR2 YNFKEQ come from the germline V gene. The trim removed 3 bases at V and 3 bases at J, leaving 3 bases unmatched. The CDR3 sequence is 15 residues long. The CDR3 DNA reads as TGTGCCAGCAGCCAGCCGGGACAGGGGGACACTGAAGCTTTCTTT. Encoded protein: CASSQPGQGDTEAFF.

The chain links TRBV5-4 to TRBJ2-1, with a weak D call TRBD1 (7 bases). Trimming removed 3 bases from V and 0 bases from J, with 16 bases in between. The CDR3 runs 17 residues. CDR1 is SGHNT, CDR2 YYREEE, per germline (reference sequence). CDR3 amino acids: CASSWSLQGGSYNEQFF. For the CDR3, the DNA is TGTGCCAGCAGCTGGAGTTTGCAGGGGGGCTCCTACAATGAGCAGTTCTTC.

This clone has a handful of counts. The chain employs TRBV5-1 and TRBJ1-1; 7 positions match TRBD1. The CDR3 length is 13 residues. Germline assignment: CDR1 SGHRS and CDR2 YFSETQ. With 7 bases clipped from V and 1 base from J, the junction kept 4 bases outside the gene matches. CDR3 bases: TGCGCCAGCGCACAGGGGTCGAACACTGAAGCTTTCTTT. It encodes CASAQGSNTEAFF. Based on the CDR3 plus reference TRBV5-1 and TRBJ1-1, the full variable domain is KAGVTQTPRYLIKTRGQQVTLSCSPISGHRSVSWYQQTPGQGLQFLFEYFSETQRNKGNFPGRFSGRQFSNSRSEMNVSTLELGDSALYLCASAQGSNTEAFFGQGTRLTVV.

This clone was seen a single time. Here the CDR3 DNA reads TGTGCCAGTAGGGAGAGGCAGTATAGCAATCAGCCCCAGCATTTT. This sequence encodes CASRERQYSNQPQHF. The chain employs TRBV19 and TRBJ1-5; D gene uncertain. Germline V gene data show CDR1 as LNHDA and CDR2 as SQIVND (reference sequence). V was shortened by 6 bases and J by 0 bases, with 12 bases between the two germline ends. The CDR3 extends over 15 amino acids.

The V gene is TRBV15, the J gene TRBJ2-1, with D possibly matching TRBD1 (6 bases). The CDR3 totals 13 residues. The germline V and J ends were trimmed by 8 bases and 5 bases, with 13 bases remaining between them. Looked up from germline, CDR1 is LNHNV and CDR2 is YYDKDF (reference sequence). The CDR3 bases are TGTGCCACCCAGAGCAGGGGCAACAATGAGCAGTTCTTC. This gives the protein CATQSRGNNEQFF.

The chain uses TRBV7-8 and TRBJ2-2; TRBD2 agrees at 8 bases. The V gene end was trimmed by 2 bases and the J gene end by 6 bases; junction bases not matched to a gene: 8. The CDR3 is 16 amino acids. The germline gives CDR1 SGHVS, CDR2 FQNEAQ. In DNA form, the CDR3 reads TGTGCCAGCAGCTTATCCGGACTAGCCGGCGCCGGGGAGCTGTTTTTT. Translating it yields CASSLSGLAGAGELFF.

This chain uses TRBV5-1 with TRBJ2-7, with 12 bases lining up with TRBD1. The CDR3 has 16 residues. CDR1 is SGHRS and CDR2 is YFSETQ in the germline V gene. The junction had 11 bases not matched to a gene; V was cut back by 4 bases and J by 6 bases. CDR3 loop: CASSPSPGTGGGEQYF. DNA of the CDR3: TGCGCCAGCAGCCCATCCCCCGGGACAGGGGGCGGCGAGCAGTACTTC.

This clone was observed a handful of times. V usage is TRBV29-1 and J usage is TRBJ2-7, with TRBD2 identical over 8 bases. The V segment lost 7 bases and the J segment 1 base; nucleotides outside the gene matches: 6. Germline lookup yields CDR1 SQVTM and CDR2 ANQGSEA. The CDR3 extends over 13 amino acids. CDR3 nucleotide sequence: TGCAGCGCTGCCGGGGGGGCATCCTACGAGCAGTACTTC. Protein product: CSAAGGASYEQYF.

V usage is TRBV28 and J usage is TRBJ1-5; D perhaps matches TRBD1 (5 bases). The V end lost 6 bases, the J end lost 6 bases, and 12 bases lay between the germline ends. Germline assignment: CDR1 MDHEN and CDR2 SYDVKM. This CDR3 is 13 amino acids long. In DNA form, the CDR3 reads TGTGCCAGCAGGGTGGGGGGGGTTCAGCCCCAGCATTTT. Protein product: CASRVGGVQPQHF.

This chain connects TRBV7-2 to TRBJ2-7; the match to TRBD1 covers 7 bases. This CDR3 region has 15 residues. From germline, CDR1 is SGHTA and CDR2 FQGNSA. The trim removed 4 bases at V and 4 bases at J, leaving 10 bases unmatched. The chain's CDR3 is CASSYGRETGYEQYF. For the CDR3, the DNA is TGTGCCAGCAGCTACGGCCGAGAGACAGGGTACGAGCAGTACTTC.

The gene calls are TRBV6-5 and TRBJ1-2, with D possibly TRBD1 on 5 matching bases. CDR3 size: 12 residues. Trimming shortened V by 6 bases and J by 4 bases, and 9 bases separated the two germline ends. The germline gives CDR1 MNHEY, CDR2 SVGAGI. CDR3 nucleotides: TGTGCCAGCAGACGCGACAGCTATGGCTACACCTTC. Residues: CASRRDSYGYTF.

Points on this clone: Other DNA sequences of this sample code for an identical CDR3. This rearrangement joins TRBV2 to TRBJ1-1, with D maybe TRBD1 (6 bases). The CDR3 spans 13 residues. In germline, CDR1 is SNHLY, CDR2 FYNNEI. V was trimmed by 7 bases and J by 1 base, leaving 10 bases between them. CDR3 in amino acids: CASNRDRNTEAFF. The DNA for the CDR3 is TGTGCCAGCAACAGGGATCGGAACACTGAAGCTTTCTTT.

The rearrangement uses TRBV9 and TRBJ2-2; 11 nucleotides agree with TRBD2. The junction had 1 base not matched to a gene; V was cut back by 1 base and J by 5 bases. The CDR3 totals 15 residues. Germline V gives CDR1 SGDLS, CDR2 YYNGEE. CDR3 bases: TGTGCCAGCAGCGTAACTAGCGGGAGAACCGGGGAGCTGTTTTTT. It specifies CASSVTSGRTGELFF.

The chain links TRBV14 to TRBJ2-7, with 9 bases aligning to TRBD2. V lost 4 bases to trimming and J lost 1 base; unmatched junction nucleotides: 5. The CDR3 covers 15 residues. Germline assignment: CDR1 SGHDN and CDR2 FVKESK. In DNA form, the CDR3 reads TGTGCCAGCAGCCGTAGGGGACTAGCATCCTACGAGCAGTACTTC. Residues: CASSRRGLASYEQYF.

This chain uses TRBV7-8 with TRBJ1-1, with a tentative D call TRBD1 (5 bases). V gave up 0 bases and J gave up 1 base, with 12 bases separating them. Germline V gives CDR1 SGHVS, CDR2 FQNEAQ. The CDR3 sequence is 16 residues long. The CDR3, as DNA: TGTGCCAGCAGCTTAGCAGTAGGACAAACGAACACTGAAGCTTTCTTT. Protein sequence: CASSLAVGQTNTEAFF.

This clone was detected only a few times. The V call is TRBV6-6, the J call TRBJ1-2, with D possibly TRBD1 on 6 matching bases. The CDR3 spans 14 residues. Per germline, CDR1 MNHNY and CDR2 SVGAGI (reference sequence). The ends were cut back, 6 bases at V and 1 base at J, with 12 bases in the middle. CDR3 residues: CASSPRGHNYGYTF. CDR3 nucleotide sequence: TGTGCCAGCAGCCCCAGGGGACATAACTATGGCTACACCTTC.

This chain joins TRBV15 and TRBJ2-1, with TRBD2 identical over 10 bases. This CDR3 is 16 amino acids long. Trimming cost V 2 bases and J 2 bases; bases outside gene matches: 3. Germline V gene sequence: CDR1 LNHNV, CDR2 YYDKDF (reference sequence). The CDR3 region has the DNA TGTGCCACCAGCAGACAACTAGCGGGAACCTACAATGAGCAGTTCTTC. It yields the protein CATSRQLAGTYNEQFF.

The chain has TRBV9 and TRBJ2-7, with TRBD2 matching 8 bases. With 4 bases clipped from V and 12 bases from J, the junction kept 9 bases outside the gene matches. Germline V gene lookup returns CDR1 SGDLS and CDR2 YYNGEE. This CDR3 has 12 amino acids. CDR3 sequence (DNA): TGTGCCAGCAGCCCGGGAGGGGGAAGTCGGTACTTC. Residues: CASSPGGGSRYF.

This clone was seen a handful of times. The gene calls are TRBV9 and TRBJ2-3; the match to TRBD2 covers 7 bases. The germline gives CDR1 SGDLS, CDR2 YYNGEE. Trimming took 2 bases from V and 4 from J; bases not matched to a gene: 7. This CDR3 comprises 15 residues. The CDR3 is CASSVKAGVADTQYF. CDR3 nucleotide sequence: TGTGCCAGCAGCGTGAAGGCGGGAGTAGCAGATACGCAGTATTTT.

This clone showed up just a few times. This sequence joins TRBV2 and TRBJ2-3; 14 bases line up with TRBD2. Per the germline V gene, CDR1 is SNHLY and CDR2 is FYNNEI. This CDR3 region has 17 residues. J was trimmed by 4 bases and V by 6 bases; bases with no gene match: 9. CDR3 nucleotides: TGTGCCAGCAGCACCGGGACTAGCGGGAGTTGGGCAGATACGCAGTATTTT. Protein: CASSTGTSGSWADTQYF.

The chain links TRBV10-2 to TRBJ1-1, with a tentative D call TRBD1 (5 bases). In germline, CDR1 is WSHSY, CDR2 SAAADI. V was cut by 7 bases and J by 1 base, with 13 bases left in between. The CDR3 has 14 amino acids. The CDR3 is CASKKPQENTEAFF. The DNA for the CDR3 is TGCGCCAGCAAAAAACCACAGGAGAACACTGAAGCTTTCTTT.

V is TRBV9 and J is TRBJ2-1; 7 positions match TRBD2. The CDR3 is made up of 16 amino acids. Germline CDR1 SGDLS, CDR2 YYNGEE. The V gene end was trimmed by 4 bases and the J gene end by 1 base; junction bases not matched to a gene: 8. This chain's CDR3 is CASSPRGSGSYNEQFF. The CDR3 nucleotides read TGTGCCAGCAGCCCCCGTGGTAGCGGGTCCTACAATGAGCAGTTCTTC.

This rearrangement joins TRBV5-1 to TRBJ2-5, with 9 bases lining up with TRBD2. Trimming cost V 0 bases and J 1 base; bases outside gene matches: 7. This CDR3 has 17 residues. Germline CDR1 and CDR2: SGHRS and YFSETQ. CDR3 DNA sequence: TGCGCCAGCAGCTTGGCTAGGTCTAGCGGGGCCCAAGAGACCCAGTACTTC. This encodes CASSLARSSGAQETQYF.